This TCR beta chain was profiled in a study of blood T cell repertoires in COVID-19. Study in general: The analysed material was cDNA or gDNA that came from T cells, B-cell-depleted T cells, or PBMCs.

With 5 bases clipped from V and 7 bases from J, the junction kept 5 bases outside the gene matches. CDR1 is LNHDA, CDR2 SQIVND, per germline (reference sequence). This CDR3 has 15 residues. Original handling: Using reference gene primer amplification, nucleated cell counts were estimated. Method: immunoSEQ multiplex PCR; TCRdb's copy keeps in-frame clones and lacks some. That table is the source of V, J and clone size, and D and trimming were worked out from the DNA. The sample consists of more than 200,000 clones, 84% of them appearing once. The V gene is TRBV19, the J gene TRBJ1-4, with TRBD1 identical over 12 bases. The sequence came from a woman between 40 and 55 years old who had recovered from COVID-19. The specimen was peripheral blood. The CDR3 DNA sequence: TGTGCCAGTAGTTCGGGACAGGGGGCGTTTGAAAAACTGTTTTTT. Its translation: CASSSGQGAFEKLFF.